The 21 T cell receptor beta chains listed next were all sequenced from one sample in a study of blood T cell repertoires in COVID-19. TCRdb keeps only in-frame clones here, not all; method: immunoSEQ multiplex PCR. Of 180,000 or so clones in the sample, roughly 89% were seen once. The material sequenced was peripheral blood. Receptor source: a man aged 18 to 30 with active or convalescent COVID-19.

This chain uses TRBV24-1 with TRBJ1-2; 8 bases are a match to TRBD1. The CDR3 contains 17 residues. The V and J ends lost 4 bases and 4 bases, in that order; junction bases with no gene match: 13. The germline gives CDR1 KGHDR, CDR2 SFDVKD. The CDR3 protein is CATSDYPGQDGGYGYTF. DNA for the CDR3: TGTGCCACCAGTGACTACCCGGGACAGGACGGGGGCTATGGCTACACCTTC.

The chain has TRBV19 and TRBJ1-6; possibly TRBD1 for D (5 bases). The CDR3 extends over 14 amino acids. Germline lookup yields CDR1 LNHDA and CDR2 SQIVND (reference sequence). V lost 5 bases and J 8 bases, leaving 13 bases between the germline ends. The CDR3 spells CASSRSGGDSPLHF. For the CDR3, the DNA is TGTGCCAGTAGTCGGTCCGGGGGTGATTCACCCCTCCACTTT.

The rearrangement links TRBV29-1 to TRBJ1-2; 7 bases fit TRBD1. The V gene's germline CDR1 is SQVTM and CDR2 ANQGSEA. V was clipped by 7 bases and J by 3 bases; unmatched bases: 11. This CDR3 comprises 14 residues. The CDR3 protein is CSDSDRAEYYGYTF. As DNA, the CDR3 is TGCAGCGACTCTGACAGGGCGGAGTACTATGGCTACACCTTC.

This chain joins TRBV4-1 and TRBJ2-3, with D perhaps matching TRBD2 (6 bases). The CDR3 runs to 15 residues. The germline CDR1 and CDR2 sequences are MGHRA and YSYEKL. V shed 2 bases and J shed 0 bases, with 9 bases lying between them. CDR3 in amino acids: CASSQLGLSTDTQYF. CDR3 DNA sequence: TGCGCCAGCAGCCAACTAGGACTAAGCACAGATACGCAGTATTTT.

This clone was found once. The chain carries TRBV5-1 and TRBJ2-3; the match to TRBD2 covers 10 bases. This CDR3 has 17 residues. With 1 base clipped from V and 0 bases from J, the junction kept 5 bases outside the gene matches. Looked up from germline, CDR1 is SGHRS and CDR2 is YFSETQ. The CDR3 reads CASSLSPAGGSTDTQYF. For the CDR3, the DNA is TGCGCCAGCAGCTTGTCCCCAGCGGGAGGGAGCACAGATACGCAGTATTTT.

The CDR3 DNA reads TGTGCCAGCAGCCAAGTAAGCAATCAGCCCCAGCATTTT. Protein sequence: CASSQVSNQPQHF. The chain recombines TRBV3-1 (or the pseudogene TRBV3-2) with TRBJ1-5; D not resolved. The CDR3 is 13 amino acids. The V and J ends lost 1 base and 1 base respectively, with 2 bases between them. Germline V gives CDR1 LGHDT, CDR2 YNNKEL (reference sequence).

The J gene is TRBJ2-7, the V gene TRBV7-2; 10 nucleotides align to TRBD2. J was trimmed by 3 bases and V by 3 bases; bases with no gene match: 2. CDR3 length: 14 residues. Per germline, CDR1 SGHTA and CDR2 FQGNSA. CDR3 DNA sequence: TGTGCCAGCAGCTTTGGACTAGCGGACTACGAGCAGTACTTC. Protein sequence: CASSFGLADYEQYF.

V gene TRBV19 combines with J gene TRBJ2-6; 7 bases match TRBD1. The CDR3 has 15 residues. The ends lost 6 bases at V and 3 bases at J; junction bases unmatched: 5. CDR1 is LNHDA, CDR2 SQIVND, per germline (reference sequence). The CDR3 region is CASRRQGYGANVLTF. The CDR3 DNA reads as TGTGCCAGTAGACGACAGGGATATGGGGCCAACGTCCTGACTTTC.

The J gene is TRBJ2-1, the V gene TRBV6-1; weak D call: TRBD1 (5 bases). The CDR3 runs to 12 residues. CDR1 is MNHNS and CDR2 is SASEGT in the germline V gene. The germline V and J ends were trimmed by 3 bases and 10 bases, with 10 bases remaining between them. CDR3 nucleotide sequence: TGTGCCAGCAGTGAGTCAGGGCGCGAGCAGTTCTTC. Its protein product is CASSESGREQFF.

CDR3 DNA: TGTGCCAGCAGCTTAACGGGACTAGCGGGAGTGGGGAGCGAGCAGTACTTC. Protein: CASSLTGLAGVGSEQYF. This chain connects TRBV7-3 to TRBJ2-7, with 14 bases that match TRBD2. The CDR3 covers 17 residues. CDR1 is SGHTA, CDR2 FQGTGA, per germline. With 0 bases clipped from V and 6 bases from J, the junction kept 7 bases outside the gene matches.

The chain employs TRBV7-6 and TRBJ2-1; TRBD2 matches 9 bases. This CDR3 has 20 residues. Per the germline V gene, CDR1 is SGHVS and CDR2 is FNYEAQ. After removal of 2 bases from V and 6 bases from J, the junction contained 20 bases not matched to a gene. For the CDR3, the DNA is TGTGCCAGCAGCTTATCGGTGGGCAGGGCTGTAGCGGGAGAGGGCAATGAGCAGTTCTTC. Its translation is CASSLSVGRAVAGEGNEQFF.

V and J are TRBV9 and TRBJ2-1, with D possibly TRBD2 on 6 matching bases. This CDR3 is 13 amino acids long. CDR1 is SGDLS and CDR2 is YYNGEE in the germline V gene. Trimming left V 3 bases short and J 12 bases short, with 16 bases between. DNA of the CDR3: TGTGCCAGCAGCGACGGGACGGCGGAGGGGCAGTTCTTC. This translates into CASSDGTAEGQFF.

The rearrangement uses TRBV10-3 and TRBJ2-4; TRBD2 is a possible D gene (6 bases). With 7 bases removed from V and 0 bases from J, the gap between germline ends came to 13 bases. Germline V gene lookup returns CDR1 ENHRY and CDR2 SYGVKD. This CDR3 comprises 15 residues. CDR3 protein: CAITLADLAKNIQYF. The DNA of the CDR3 is TGTGCCATCACCTTAGCGGACTTAGCCAAAAACATTCAGTACTTC.

The rearrangement joins TRBV5-1 to TRBJ1-6; D remains ambiguous. The CDR3 loop spans 14 amino acids. Deletions cut 2 bases from V and 5 bases from J, with 8 bases between. Per the germline V gene, CDR1 is SGHRS and CDR2 is YFSETQ. The CDR3 region is CASSFLRHNSPLHF. Written as DNA, the CDR3 is TGCGCCAGCAGCTTTTTGAGGCATAATTCACCCCTCCACTTT.

This rearrangement joins TRBV9 to TRBJ2-2; 7 nucleotides line up with TRBD2. The trim removed 3 bases at V and 2 bases at J, leaving 7 bases unmatched. The CDR3 is made up of 16 amino acids. Looked up from germline, CDR1 is SGDLS and CDR2 is YYNGEE. This CDR3 reads CASSENRDYNTGELFF. CDR3 DNA sequence: TGTGCCAGCAGCGAGAACCGGGACTATAACACCGGGGAGCTGTTTTTT.

The chain has TRBV11-2 and TRBJ1-2; TRBD1 agrees at 7 bases. Trimming removed 5 bases from V and 5 bases from J; junction bases left unmatched: 5. Germline CDR1 and CDR2: SGHAT and FQNNGV. The CDR3 has 13 residues. CDR3 DNA: TGTGCCAGCAGCCCCGGGACAGTTTATGGCTACACCTTC. This sequence encodes CASSPGTVYGYTF.

V and J are TRBV19 and TRBJ1-2; a weak D match, TRBD1 (5 bases). V shed 6 bases and J shed 5 bases, with 7 bases lying between them. Germline V gene sequence: CDR1 LNHDA, CDR2 SQIVND (reference sequence). CDR3 length: 11 residues. CDR3 nucleotides: TGTGCCAGTAGGACAGAATATGGCTACACCTTC. Translation gives CASRTEYGYTF.

The CDR3 is CASSPLSGQGIEQFF. The CDR3 DNA is TGTGCCAGCTCACCACTTTCAGGACAGGGGATTGAGCAGTTCTTC. This sequence joins TRBV18 and TRBJ2-1, with 9 bases fitting TRBD1. The CDR3 sequence is 15 residues long. CDR1 and CDR2 from the germline V gene are KGHSH and LQKENI. V lost 1 base to trimming and J lost 9 bases; unmatched junction nucleotides: 7.

This chain connects TRBV4-2 to TRBJ1-4, with a possible D match to TRBD1 (5 bases). Germline CDR1 is LGHNA and CDR2 is YNFKEQ. V was trimmed by 4 bases and J by 2 bases, leaving 5 bases between them. The CDR3 totals 13 residues. The CDR3 sequence: CASSPGTNEKLFF. The CDR3, as DNA: TGTGCCAGCAGCCCAGGGACTAATGAAAAACTGTTTTTT.

This chain links TRBV6-1 with TRBJ2-1; the D is unclear. Trimming stripped 3 bases from V and 2 bases from J, with 8 bases between. Germline V gene data show CDR1 as MNHNS and CDR2 as SASEGT. The CDR3 sequence is 14 residues long. CDR3 DNA sequence: TGTGCCAGCAGTGAGACAAGAACCTACAATGAGCAGTTCTTC. This gives the protein CASSETRTYNEQFF.

This chain uses TRBV4-3 with TRBJ1-1; the match to TRBD1 covers 8 bases. V dropped 1 base and J dropped 0; count of bases not matched to a gene: 1. Germline-derived CDR1 and CDR2 are LGHNA and YSLEER. The CDR3 is made up of 15 amino acids. CDR3: CASSQATGVNTEAFF. CDR3 bases: TGCGCCAGCAGCCAAGCGACAGGGGTGAACACTGAAGCTTTCTTT.